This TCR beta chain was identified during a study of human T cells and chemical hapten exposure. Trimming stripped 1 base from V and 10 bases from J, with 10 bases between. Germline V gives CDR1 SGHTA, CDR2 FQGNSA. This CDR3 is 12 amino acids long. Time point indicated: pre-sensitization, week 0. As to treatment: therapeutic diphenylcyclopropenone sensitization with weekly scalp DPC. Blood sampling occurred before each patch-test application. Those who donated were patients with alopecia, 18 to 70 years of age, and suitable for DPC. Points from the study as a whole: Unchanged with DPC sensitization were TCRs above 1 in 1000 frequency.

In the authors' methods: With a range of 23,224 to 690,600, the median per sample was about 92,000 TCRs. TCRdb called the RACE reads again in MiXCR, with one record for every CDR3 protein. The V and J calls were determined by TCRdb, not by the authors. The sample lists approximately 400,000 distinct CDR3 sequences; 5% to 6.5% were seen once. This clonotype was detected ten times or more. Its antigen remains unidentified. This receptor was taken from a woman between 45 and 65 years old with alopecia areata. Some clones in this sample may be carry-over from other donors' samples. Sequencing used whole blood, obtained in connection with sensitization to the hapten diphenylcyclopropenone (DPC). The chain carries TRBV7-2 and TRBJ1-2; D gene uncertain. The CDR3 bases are TGTGCCAGCAGCTTAGATGGCCTCCCCTACACCTTC. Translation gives CASSLDGLPYTF. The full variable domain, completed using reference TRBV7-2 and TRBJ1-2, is GAGVSQSPSNKVTEKGKDVELRCDPISGHTALYWYRQSLGQGLEFLIYFQGNSAPDKSGLPSDRFSAERTGGSVSTLTIQRTQQEDSAVYLCASSLDGLPYTFGSGTRLTVV.